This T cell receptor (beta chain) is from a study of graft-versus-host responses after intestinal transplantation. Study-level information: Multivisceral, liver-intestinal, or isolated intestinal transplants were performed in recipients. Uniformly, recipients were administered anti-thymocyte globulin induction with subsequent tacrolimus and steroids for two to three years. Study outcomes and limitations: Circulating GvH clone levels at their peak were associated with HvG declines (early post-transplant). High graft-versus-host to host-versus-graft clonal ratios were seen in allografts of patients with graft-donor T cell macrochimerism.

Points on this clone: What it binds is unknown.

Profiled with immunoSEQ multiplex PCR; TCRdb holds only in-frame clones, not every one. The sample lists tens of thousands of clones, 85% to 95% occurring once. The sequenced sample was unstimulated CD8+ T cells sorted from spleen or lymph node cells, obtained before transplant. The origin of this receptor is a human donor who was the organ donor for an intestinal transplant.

CDR3: CASSYSSGSRGYEQYF. The CDR3 region has the DNA TGTGCCAGCAGTTACTCCAGCGGGAGTCGCGGTTACGAGCAGTACTTC. This chain links TRBV6-5 with TRBJ2-7; TRBD2 aligns across 8 bases. Germline-derived CDR1 and CDR2 are MNHEY and SVGAGI. Trimming removed 0 bases from V and 4 bases from J; junction bases left unmatched: 8. CDR3 length: 16 residues.